This TCR beta chain was captured by sequencing in a study of T-cell reconstitution after alpha-beta-depleted transplantation in children. The CDR3 runs to 16 residues. Germline CDR1 LGHNA, CDR2 YSLEER. With 4 bases removed from V and 1 base from J, the gap between germline ends came to 13 bases. The TCRbeta library was prepared with unique molecular identifiers. TCRdb processed the PCR reads anew with MiXCR; each CDR3 protein has one entry. Of some 340,000 distinct CDR3 sequences listed, around a tenth are singletons. The gene calls are TRBV4-3 and TRBJ2-2, with D perhaps matching TRBD1 (6 bases). Specimen: PBMCs from the stem cell graft donor, collected from the stem cell graft. This receptor was obtained from a human donor who donated a stem cell graft to a child with acute lymphoblastic leukemia. CDR3 region: CASSRRPGQNTGELFF. Written as DNA, the CDR3 is TGCGCCAGCAGCCGCCGCCCGGGACAGAACACCGGGGAGCTGTTTTTT.